This TCR beta chain derives from a study of blood T cell repertoires in COVID-19. Looking at the study overall: Sites across the United States, Italy and Spain contributed samples from acute and convalescent COVID-19.

CDR3 size: 15 residues. Trimming took off 1 base at V and 0 bases at J, with 7 bases between the two ends. Germline V gene data show CDR1 as LGHNA and CDR2 as YNFKEQ. Cohorts were based on clinical histories the participants reported. In the source study's methods: Amplification from reference gene primers served as the basis for estimated nucleated cell counts. The table came from immunoSEQ multiplex PCR; TCRdb's copy has only in-frame clones and leaves some out. That table gives V, J and clone size, and the DNA gave D and trimming. Of 320,000 or so clones listed, roughly 89% were seen once; the top ten hold approximately 5%.

The receptor's source is a man in his 60s who had recovered from COVID-19. The rearrangement joins TRBV4-2 to TRBJ1-5, with D perhaps TRBD1 (6 bases). The sequencing input was PBMCs or T cells enriched from blood (not recorded which). Written as DNA, the CDR3 is TGTGCCAGCAGCCAAGGACAGGTTAGCAATCAGCCCCAGCATTTT. It encodes CASSQGQVSNQPQHF.